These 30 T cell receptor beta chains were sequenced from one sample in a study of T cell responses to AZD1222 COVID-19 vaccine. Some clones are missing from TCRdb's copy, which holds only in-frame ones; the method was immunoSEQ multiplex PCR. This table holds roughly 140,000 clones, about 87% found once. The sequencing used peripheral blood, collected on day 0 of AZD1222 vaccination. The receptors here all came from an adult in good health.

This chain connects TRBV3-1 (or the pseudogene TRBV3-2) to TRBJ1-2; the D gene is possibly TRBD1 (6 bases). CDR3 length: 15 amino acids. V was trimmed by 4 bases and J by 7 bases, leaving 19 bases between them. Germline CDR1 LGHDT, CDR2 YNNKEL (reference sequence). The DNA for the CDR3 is TGTGCCAGCAGCCCCTACATAGGGGGGTCCATTGGCTACACCTTC. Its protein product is CASSPYIGGSIGYTF.

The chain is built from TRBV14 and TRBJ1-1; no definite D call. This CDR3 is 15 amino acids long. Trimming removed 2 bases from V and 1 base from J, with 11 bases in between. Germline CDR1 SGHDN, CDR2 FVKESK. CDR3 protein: CASSQYGQWNTEAFF. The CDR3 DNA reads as TGTGCCAGCAGCCAATACGGGCAGTGGAACACTGAAGCTTTCTTT.

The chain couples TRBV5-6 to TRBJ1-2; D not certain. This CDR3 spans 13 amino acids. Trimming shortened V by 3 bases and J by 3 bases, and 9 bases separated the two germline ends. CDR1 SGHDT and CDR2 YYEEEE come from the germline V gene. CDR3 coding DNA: TGTGCCAGCAGCTACGGACGGGACTATGGCTACACCTTC. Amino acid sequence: CASSYGRDYGYTF.

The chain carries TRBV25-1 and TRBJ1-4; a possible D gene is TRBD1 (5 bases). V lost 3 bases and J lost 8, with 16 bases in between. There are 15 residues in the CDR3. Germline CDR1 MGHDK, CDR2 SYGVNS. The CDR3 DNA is TGTGCCAGCAGTGATTCTAAGGGGAAAGGGGAAAAACTGTTTTTT. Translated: CASSDSKGKGEKLFF.

The CDR3 DNA is TGCGCCAGCAGTCAATCGGTCCTCGGGACGAAAAACTATGGCTACACCTTC. It encodes CASSQSVLGTKNYGYTF. The gene calls are TRBV23-1 and TRBJ1-2; D is perhaps TRBD1 (5 bases). TRBV23-1 falls under the ORF class, with uncertain function. This CDR3 spans 17 amino acids. Trimming left V 0 bases short and J 2 bases short, with 16 bases between.

CDR3 coding DNA: TGTGCCAGCAGTGATGGGGAGAACACTGAAGCTTTCTTT. It encodes CASSDGENTEAFF. The chain joins TRBV6-1 to TRBJ1-1, with D uncertain. This CDR3 is built from 13 residues. Trimming removed 3 bases at V and 1 base at J, with 6 bases between. Germline CDR1 is MNHNS and CDR2 is SASEGT.

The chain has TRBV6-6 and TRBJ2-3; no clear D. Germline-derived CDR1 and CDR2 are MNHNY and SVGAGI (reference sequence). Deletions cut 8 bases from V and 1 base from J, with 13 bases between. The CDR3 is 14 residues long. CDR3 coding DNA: TGTGCCAGCGGCGTGAGGTCGGGCACAGATACGCAGTATTTT. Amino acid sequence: CASGVRSGTDTQYF.

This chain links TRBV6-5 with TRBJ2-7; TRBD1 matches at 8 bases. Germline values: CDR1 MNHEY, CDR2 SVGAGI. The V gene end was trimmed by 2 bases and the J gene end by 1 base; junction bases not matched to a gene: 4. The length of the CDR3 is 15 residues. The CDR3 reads CASSYDGTGSYEQYF. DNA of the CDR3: TGTGCCAGCAGTTACGACGGGACAGGATCCTACGAGCAGTACTTC.

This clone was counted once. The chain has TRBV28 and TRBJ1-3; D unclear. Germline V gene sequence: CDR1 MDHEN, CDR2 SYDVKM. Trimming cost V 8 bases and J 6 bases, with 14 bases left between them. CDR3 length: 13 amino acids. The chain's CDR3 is CASFSERPNTIYF. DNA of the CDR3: TGTGCCAGCTTTAGTGAGAGGCCAAACACCATATATTTT.

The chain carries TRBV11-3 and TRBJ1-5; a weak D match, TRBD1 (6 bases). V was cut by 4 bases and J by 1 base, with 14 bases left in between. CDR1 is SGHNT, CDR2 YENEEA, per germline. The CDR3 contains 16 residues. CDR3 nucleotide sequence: TGTGCCAGCAGCTCAGGGGCCCCGGGGAGCAATCAGCCCCAGCATTTT. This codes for CASSSGAPGSNQPQHF.

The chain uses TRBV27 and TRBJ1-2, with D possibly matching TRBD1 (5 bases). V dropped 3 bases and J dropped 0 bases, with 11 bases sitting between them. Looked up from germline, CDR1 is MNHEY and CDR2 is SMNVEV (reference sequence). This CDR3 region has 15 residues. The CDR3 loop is CASSFQGTSNYGYTF. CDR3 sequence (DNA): TGTGCCAGCAGTTTTCAAGGGACCTCTAACTATGGCTACACCTTC.

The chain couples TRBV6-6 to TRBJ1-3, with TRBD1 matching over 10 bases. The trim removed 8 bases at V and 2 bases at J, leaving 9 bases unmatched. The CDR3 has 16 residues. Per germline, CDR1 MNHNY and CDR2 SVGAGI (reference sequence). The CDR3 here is CASASAGTGAGNTIYF. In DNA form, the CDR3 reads TGTGCCAGCGCTTCGGCCGGGACAGGGGCTGGAAACACCATATATTTT.

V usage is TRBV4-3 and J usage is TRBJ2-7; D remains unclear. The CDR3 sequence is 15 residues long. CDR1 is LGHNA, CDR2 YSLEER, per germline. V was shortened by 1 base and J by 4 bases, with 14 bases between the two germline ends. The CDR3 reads CASSQAGHSAYEQYF. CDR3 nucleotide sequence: TGCGCCAGCAGCCAAGCCGGGCATTCAGCGTACGAGCAGTACTTC.

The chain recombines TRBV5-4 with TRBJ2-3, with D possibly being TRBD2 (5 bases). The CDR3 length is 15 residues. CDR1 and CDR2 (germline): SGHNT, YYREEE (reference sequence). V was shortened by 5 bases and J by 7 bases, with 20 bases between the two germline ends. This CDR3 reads CASSIEAGGGNTQYF. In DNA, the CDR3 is TGTGCCAGCAGTATTGAGGCAGGAGGTGGGAATACGCAGTATTTT.

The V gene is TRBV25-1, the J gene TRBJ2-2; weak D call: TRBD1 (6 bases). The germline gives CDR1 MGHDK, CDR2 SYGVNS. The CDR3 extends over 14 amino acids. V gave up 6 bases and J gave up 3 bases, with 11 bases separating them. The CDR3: CASRLGADTGELFF. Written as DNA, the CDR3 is TGTGCCAGCAGGCTGGGGGCTGACACCGGGGAGCTGTTTTTT.

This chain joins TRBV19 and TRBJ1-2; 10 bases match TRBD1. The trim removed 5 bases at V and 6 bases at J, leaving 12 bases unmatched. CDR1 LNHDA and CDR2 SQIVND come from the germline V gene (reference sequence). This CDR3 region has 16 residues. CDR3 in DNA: TGTGCCAGTAGTCTCTCCGGGACAGGGGCCAGAGATGGCTACACCTTC. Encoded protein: CASSLSGTGARDGYTF.

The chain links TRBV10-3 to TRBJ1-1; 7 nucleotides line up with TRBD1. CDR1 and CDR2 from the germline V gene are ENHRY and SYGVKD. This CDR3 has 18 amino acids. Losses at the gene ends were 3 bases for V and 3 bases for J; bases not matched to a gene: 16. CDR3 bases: TGTGCCATCAGTGAACAGGGGACTGGAAGAGGGAAGGACACTGAAGCTTTCTTT. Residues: CAISEQGTGRGKDTEAFF.

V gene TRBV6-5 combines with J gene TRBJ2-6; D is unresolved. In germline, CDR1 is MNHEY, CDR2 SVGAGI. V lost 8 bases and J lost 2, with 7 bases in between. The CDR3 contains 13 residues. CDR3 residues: CASSGAGANVLTF. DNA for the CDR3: TGTGCCAGCTCTGGGGCTGGGGCCAACGTCCTGACTTTC.

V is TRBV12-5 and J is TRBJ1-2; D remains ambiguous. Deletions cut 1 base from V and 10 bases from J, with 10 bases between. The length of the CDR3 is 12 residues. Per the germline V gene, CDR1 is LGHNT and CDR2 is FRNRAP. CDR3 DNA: TGTGCTAGTGGTTTGGGTCTCCTTAACTACACCTTC. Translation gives CASGLGLLNYTF.

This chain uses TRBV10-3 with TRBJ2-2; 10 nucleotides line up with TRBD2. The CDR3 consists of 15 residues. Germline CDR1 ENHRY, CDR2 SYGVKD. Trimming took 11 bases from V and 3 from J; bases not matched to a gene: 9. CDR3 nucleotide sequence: TGTGCCTCCCGGCTAGCGGGAGTCGACACCGGGGAGCTGTTTTTT. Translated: CASRLAGVDTGELFF.

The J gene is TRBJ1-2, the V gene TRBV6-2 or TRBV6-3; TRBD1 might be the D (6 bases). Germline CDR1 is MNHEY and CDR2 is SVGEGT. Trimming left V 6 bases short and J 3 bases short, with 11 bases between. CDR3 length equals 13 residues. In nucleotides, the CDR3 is TGTGCCAGCAGCAGGGGACGTTACTATGGCTACACCTTC. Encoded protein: CASSRGRYYGYTF.

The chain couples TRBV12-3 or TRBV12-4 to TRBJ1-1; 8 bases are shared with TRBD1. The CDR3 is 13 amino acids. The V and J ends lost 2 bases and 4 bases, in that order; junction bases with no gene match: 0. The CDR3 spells CASSLQGATEAFF. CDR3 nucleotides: TGTGCCAGCAGTTTACAGGGGGCCACTGAAGCTTTCTTT.

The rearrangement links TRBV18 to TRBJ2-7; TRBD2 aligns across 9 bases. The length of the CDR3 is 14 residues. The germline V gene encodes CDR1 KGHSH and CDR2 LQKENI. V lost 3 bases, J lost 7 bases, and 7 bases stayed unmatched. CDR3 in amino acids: CASSPIAGAQEQYF. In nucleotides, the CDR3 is TGTGCCAGCTCACCCATAGCGGGAGCCCAAGAGCAGTACTTC. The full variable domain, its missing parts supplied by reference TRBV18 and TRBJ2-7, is NAGVMQNPRHLVRRRGQEARLRCSPMKGHSHVYWYRQLPEEGLKFMVYLQKENIIDESGMPKERFSAEFPKEGPSILRIQQVVRGDSAAYFCASSPIAGAQEQYFGPGTRLTVT.

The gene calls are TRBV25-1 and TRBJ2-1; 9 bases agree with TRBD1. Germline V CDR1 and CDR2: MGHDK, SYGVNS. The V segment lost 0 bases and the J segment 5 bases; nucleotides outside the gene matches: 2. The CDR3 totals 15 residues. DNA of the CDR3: TGTGCCAGCAGTGAATATGGGACAGGGAACAATGAGCAGTTCTTC. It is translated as CASSEYGTGNNEQFF.

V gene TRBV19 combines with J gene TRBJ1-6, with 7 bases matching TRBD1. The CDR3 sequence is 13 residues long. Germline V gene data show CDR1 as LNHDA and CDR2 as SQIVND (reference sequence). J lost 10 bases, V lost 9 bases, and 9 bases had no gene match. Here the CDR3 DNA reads TGTGCCAGCCGGGACAGTTCTTTGTCACCCCTCCACTTT. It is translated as CASRDSSLSPLHF.

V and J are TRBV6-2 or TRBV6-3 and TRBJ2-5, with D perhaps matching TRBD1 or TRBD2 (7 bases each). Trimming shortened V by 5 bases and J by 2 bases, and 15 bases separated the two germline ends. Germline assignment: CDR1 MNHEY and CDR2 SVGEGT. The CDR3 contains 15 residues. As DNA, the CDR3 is TGTGCCAGCAGTCGGAACAGGGGAGGGCAAGAGACCCAGTACTTC. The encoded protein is CASSRNRGGQETQYF.

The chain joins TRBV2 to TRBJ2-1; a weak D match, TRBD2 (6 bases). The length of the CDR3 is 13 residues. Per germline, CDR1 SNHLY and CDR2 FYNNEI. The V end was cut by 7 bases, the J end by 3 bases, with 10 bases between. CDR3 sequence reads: CASIVTSYNEQFF. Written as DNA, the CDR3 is TGTGCCAGCATTGTGACTAGCTACAATGAGCAGTTCTTC.

CDR3 in DNA: TGTGCCAGCAGTTATCCTGGGAAACCTTATGGCTACACCTTC. Translation gives CASSYPGKPYGYTF. The chain joins TRBV6-2 or TRBV6-3 to TRBJ1-2; D remains unclear. The CDR3 has 14 residues. V was trimmed by 3 bases and J by 5 bases, leaving 13 bases between them. CDR1 and CDR2 from the germline V gene are MNHEY and SVGEGT.

CDR3 sequence (DNA): TGTGCCAGTAGTGGGACCTCGGGAGGAGGCTACACCTTC. This encodes CASSGTSGGGYTF. This sequence joins TRBV19 and TRBJ1-2; possible D gene TRBD1, 5 bases. V was shortened by 5 bases and J by 8 bases, with 15 bases between the two germline ends. Germline V gene data show CDR1 as LNHDA and CDR2 as SQIVND (reference sequence). This CDR3 has 13 residues.

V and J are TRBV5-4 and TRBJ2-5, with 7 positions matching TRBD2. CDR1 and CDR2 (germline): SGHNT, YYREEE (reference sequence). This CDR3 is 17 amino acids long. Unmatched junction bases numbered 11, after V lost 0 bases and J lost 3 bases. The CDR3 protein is CASSLGQFRAGEETQYF. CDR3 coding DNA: TGTGCCAGCAGCTTGGGACAGTTTCGCGCGGGGGAAGAGACCCAGTACTTC.